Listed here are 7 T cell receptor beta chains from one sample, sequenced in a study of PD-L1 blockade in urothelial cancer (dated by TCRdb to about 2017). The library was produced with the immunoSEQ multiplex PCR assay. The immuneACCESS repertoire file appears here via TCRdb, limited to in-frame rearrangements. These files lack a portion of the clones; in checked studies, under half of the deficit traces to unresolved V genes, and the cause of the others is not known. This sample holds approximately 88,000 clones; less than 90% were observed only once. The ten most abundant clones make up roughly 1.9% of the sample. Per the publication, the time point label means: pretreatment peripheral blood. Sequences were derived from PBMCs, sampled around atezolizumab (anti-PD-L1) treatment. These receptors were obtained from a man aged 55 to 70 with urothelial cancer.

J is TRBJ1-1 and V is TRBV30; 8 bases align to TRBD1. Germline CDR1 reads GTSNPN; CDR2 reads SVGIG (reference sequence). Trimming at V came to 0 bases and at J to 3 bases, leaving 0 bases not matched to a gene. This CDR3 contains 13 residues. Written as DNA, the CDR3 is TGTGCCTGGAGTGTGGACAGGGACACTGAAGCTTTCTTT. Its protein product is CAWSVDRDTEAFF. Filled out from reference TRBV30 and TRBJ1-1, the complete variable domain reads SQTIHQWPATLVQPVGSPLSLECTVEGTSNPNLYWYRQAAGRGLQLLFYSVGIGQISSEVPQNLSASRPQDRQFILSSKKLLLSDSGFYLCAWSVDRDTEAFFGQGTRLTVV.

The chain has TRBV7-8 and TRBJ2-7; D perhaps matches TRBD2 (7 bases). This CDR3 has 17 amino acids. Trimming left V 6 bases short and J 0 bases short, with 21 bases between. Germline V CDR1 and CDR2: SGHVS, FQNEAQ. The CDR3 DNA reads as TGTGCCAGCAGTCTAGTAGGGGGGGCTACGAGCTCCTACGAGCAGTACTTC. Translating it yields CASSLVGGATSSYEQYF.

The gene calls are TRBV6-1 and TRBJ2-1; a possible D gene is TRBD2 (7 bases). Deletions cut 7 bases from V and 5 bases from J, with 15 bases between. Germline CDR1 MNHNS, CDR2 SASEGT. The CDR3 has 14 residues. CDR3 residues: CASKGGLADNEQFF. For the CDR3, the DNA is TGTGCCAGCAAGGGGGGGCTAGCGGACAATGAGCAGTTCTTC.

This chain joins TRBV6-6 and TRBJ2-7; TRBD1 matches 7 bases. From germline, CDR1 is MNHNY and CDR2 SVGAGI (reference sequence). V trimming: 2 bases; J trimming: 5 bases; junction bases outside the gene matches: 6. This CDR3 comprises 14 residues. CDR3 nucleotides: TGTGCCAGCAGTTACGAAAGACAGGGCCACGAGCAGTACTTC. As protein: CASSYERQGHEQYF.

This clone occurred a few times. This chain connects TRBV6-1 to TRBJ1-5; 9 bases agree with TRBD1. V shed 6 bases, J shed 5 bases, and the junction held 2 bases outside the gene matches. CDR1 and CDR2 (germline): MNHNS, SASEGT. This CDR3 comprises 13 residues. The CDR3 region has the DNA TGTGCCAGCAGCAGGGACAGGGATCAGCCCCAGCATTTT. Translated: CASSRDRDQPQHF.

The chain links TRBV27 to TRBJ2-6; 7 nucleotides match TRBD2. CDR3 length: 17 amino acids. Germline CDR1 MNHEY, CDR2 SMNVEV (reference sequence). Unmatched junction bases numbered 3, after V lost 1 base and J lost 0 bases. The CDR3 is CASSLWGGRSGANVLTF. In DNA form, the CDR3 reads TGTGCCAGCAGTTTATGGGGGGGTCGCTCTGGGGCCAACGTCCTGACTTTC.

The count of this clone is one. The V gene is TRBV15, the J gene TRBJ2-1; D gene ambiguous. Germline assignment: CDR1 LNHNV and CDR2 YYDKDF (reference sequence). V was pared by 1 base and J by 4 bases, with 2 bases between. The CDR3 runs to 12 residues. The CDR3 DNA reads TGTGCCACCAGCAGAGCTTACAATGAGCAGTTCTTC. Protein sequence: CATSRAYNEQFF.